The sequence of this T cell receptor beta chain was determined in a study of early T cells in non-severe SARS-CoV-2 infection. Study information: Sequenced material consisted of bulk RNA (from unsorted whole blood), and chains were unpaired.

The CDR3 loop spans 12 amino acids. CDR1 is LGHDT, CDR2 YNNKEL, per germline (reference sequence). Trimming left V 0 bases short and J 6 bases short, with 5 bases between. Attached unique molecular identifiers marked individual cDNA molecules. TCRdb re-called the 5' RACE reads with MiXCR, one entry per CDR3 protein. The sample consists of roughly 53,000 distinct CDR3 sequences, about 10% of them appearing once. Many counts were recorded for this clonotype. Its antigen remains unknown. Whole-study findings and limits: Clonotype matching in VDJdb favored anti-spike CD8 responses and did not capture private and CD4 specificities.

The chain employs TRBV3-1 and TRBJ1-1; D gene unclear. The TCR comes from an adult who was a healthcare worker with PCR-confirmed SARS-CoV-2 infection or an uninfected control (not recorded which). Sequenced material: whole blood. CDR3 sequence: CASSQDLAEAFF. CDR3 DNA sequence: TGTGCCAGCAGCCAAGATCTAGCTGAAGCTTTCTTT.